The 16 T cell receptor beta chains below come from one sample, sequenced in a study of monozygotic twins with inflammatory bowel disease. For each CDR3 protein, TCRdb gives one entry from its re-call of the 5' RACE reads, without DNA. Recorded for this sample: about 300,000 distinct CDR3 sequences. The sample taken for sequencing was blood. These receptor sequences come from a human donor with ulcerative colitis or Crohn's disease, or a healthy co-twin of an affected twin (not recorded which).

J is TRBJ2-3 and V is TRBV6-2 or TRBV6-3; TCRdb calls TRBD1, which cannot be checked without DNA. CDR1 and CDR2 from the germline V gene are MNHEY and SVGEGT. The CDR3 runs 15 residues. This CDR3 reads CASSYPPDRGDTQYF.

The CDR3 region is CASSQVQAGDIGELFF. V gene TRBV4-3 combines with J gene TRBJ2-2; TCRdb names TRBD1, which stays unverified in the absence of DNA. CDR3 size: 16 residues. Per germline, CDR1 LGHNA and CDR2 YSLEER.

CDR3 loop: CASSLVRNYTEAFF. The V call is TRBV5-6, the J call TRBJ1-1. CDR3 length: 14 amino acids. CDR1 is SGHDT, CDR2 YYEEEE, per germline.

The J gene is TRBJ2-7, the V gene TRBV30. The CDR3 runs to 16 residues. CDR1 is GTSNPN, CDR2 SVGIG, per germline (reference sequence). CDR3: CAWSVNGPGGSYEQYF.

The chain uses TRBV5-1 and TRBJ2-1; TCRdb reports TRBD1, a call that lacks DNA to check it against. The CDR3 has 16 residues. The germline gives CDR1 SGHRS, CDR2 YFSETQ. The CDR3 sequence: CASRKGVSGNLNEQFF.

The chain joins TRBV10-3 to TRBJ2-5. Germline lookup yields CDR1 ENHRY and CDR2 SYGVKD. The CDR3 is 15 residues long. The CDR3 sequence: CAISESIGRQETQYF.

The chain joins TRBV5-6 to TRBJ2-2. Germline V gene lookup returns CDR1 SGHDT and CDR2 YYEEEE. The CDR3 loop spans 13 amino acids. CDR3 in amino acids: CASSLEAGKELFF.

V and J are TRBV5-8 and TRBJ2-2. Germline CDR1 is SGHTS and CDR2 is YDEGEE. The CDR3 covers 15 residues. The CDR3 region is CASSIRTANTGELFF.

This chain connects TRBV20-1 to TRBJ2-5; TCRdb reports TRBD1, a call that lacks DNA to check it against. This CDR3 contains 12 residues. Germline V gives CDR1 DFQATT, CDR2 SNEGSKA (reference sequence). The CDR3 sequence: CSAPDQGETQYF.

The chain joins TRBV6-5 to TRBJ2-1; TCRdb calls TRBD2, which cannot be checked without DNA. The CDR3 totals 17 residues. Germline V gives CDR1 MNHEY, CDR2 SVGAGI. Here the CDR3 reads CASSSTTSGGSFAEQFF.

The chain has TRBV5-1 and TRBJ1-6; the TCRdb D gene call, TRBD1, has no DNA to confirm it. The germline CDR1 and CDR2 sequences are SGHRS and YFSETQ. The CDR3 runs to 14 residues. This CDR3 is CASSLTGGDSPLHF.

This chain links TRBV5-4 with TRBJ2-7; TCRdb calls TRBD1, which cannot be checked without DNA. The CDR3 loop spans 16 amino acids. CDR1 is SGHNT and CDR2 is YYREEE in the germline V gene (reference sequence). This CDR3 is CASSLGAGGQGYEQYF.

The rearrangement links TRBV7-2 to TRBJ2-7. In germline, CDR1 is SGHTA, CDR2 FQGNSA. This CDR3 comprises 14 residues. The CDR3 loop reads CASSLAQALHGQYF.

The chain couples TRBV7-2 to TRBJ1-1; TCRdb's D call, TRBD1, is unchecked because there is no DNA. Per germline, CDR1 SGHTA and CDR2 FQGNSA. This CDR3 region has 12 residues. This chain's CDR3 is CASSRDGRRAFF.

This sequence joins TRBV20-1 and TRBJ2-1; TCRdb names TRBD2, which stays unverified in the absence of DNA. CDR3 length equals 16 residues. From germline, CDR1 is DFQATT and CDR2 SNEGSKA (reference sequence). The CDR3 loop reads CSASVLASLPSGEQFF.

This sequence joins TRBV7-3 and TRBJ2-7; TCRdb names TRBD1, which stays unverified in the absence of DNA. Per the germline V gene, CDR1 is SGHTA and CDR2 is FQGTGA. CDR3 length: 14 residues. CDR3 sequence: CASSLISTAGEQYF.